This TCR beta chain is drawn from a study of blood T cell repertoires in COVID-19. At the level of the study: COVID-19 samples, acute and convalescent, were from the United States, Italy and Spain. T cells, B-cell-depleted T cells, or PBMCs provided the cDNA or gDNA that served as material.

Original data processing: Amplification of reference gene primers was used by the study to estimate nucleated cell counts. TCRdb's table, derived via immunoSEQ multiplex PCR, lists solely in-frame clones and lacks some. D and trimming were read from the DNA, whereas the V and J calls and clone size are those reported in that table. The sample includes about 130,000 clones, 75% to 85% of them seen just once. This clone was seen just once. Germline V gene lookup returns CDR1 GTSNPN and CDR2 SVGIG (reference sequence). CDR3 length equals 12 residues. Trimming removed 3 bases at V and 7 bases at J, with 10 bases between.

Sequencing was done on a sample of peripheral blood. The sequence was collected from a man aged 40-49 years with active or convalescent COVID-19. The J gene is TRBJ1-5, the V gene TRBV30, with D perhaps matching TRBD1 (6 bases). The CDR3 here is CAWSLQGQPQHF. CDR3 nucleotides: TGTGCCTGGAGCCTACAGGGCCAGCCCCAGCATTTT.